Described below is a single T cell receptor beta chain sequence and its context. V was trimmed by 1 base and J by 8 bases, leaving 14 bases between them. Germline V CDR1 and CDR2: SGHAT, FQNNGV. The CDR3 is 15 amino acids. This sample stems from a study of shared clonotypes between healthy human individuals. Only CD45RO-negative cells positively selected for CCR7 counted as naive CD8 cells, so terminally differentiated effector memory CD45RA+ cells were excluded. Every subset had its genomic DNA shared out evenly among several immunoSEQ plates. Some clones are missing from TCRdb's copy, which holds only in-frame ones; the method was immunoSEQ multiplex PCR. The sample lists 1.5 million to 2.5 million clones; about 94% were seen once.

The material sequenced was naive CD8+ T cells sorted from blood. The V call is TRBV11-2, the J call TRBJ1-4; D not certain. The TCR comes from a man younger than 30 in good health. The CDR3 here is CASSLGLDFGEKLFF. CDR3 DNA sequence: TGTGCCAGCAGCTTAGGGTTGGACTTTGGCGAAAAACTGTTTTTT.